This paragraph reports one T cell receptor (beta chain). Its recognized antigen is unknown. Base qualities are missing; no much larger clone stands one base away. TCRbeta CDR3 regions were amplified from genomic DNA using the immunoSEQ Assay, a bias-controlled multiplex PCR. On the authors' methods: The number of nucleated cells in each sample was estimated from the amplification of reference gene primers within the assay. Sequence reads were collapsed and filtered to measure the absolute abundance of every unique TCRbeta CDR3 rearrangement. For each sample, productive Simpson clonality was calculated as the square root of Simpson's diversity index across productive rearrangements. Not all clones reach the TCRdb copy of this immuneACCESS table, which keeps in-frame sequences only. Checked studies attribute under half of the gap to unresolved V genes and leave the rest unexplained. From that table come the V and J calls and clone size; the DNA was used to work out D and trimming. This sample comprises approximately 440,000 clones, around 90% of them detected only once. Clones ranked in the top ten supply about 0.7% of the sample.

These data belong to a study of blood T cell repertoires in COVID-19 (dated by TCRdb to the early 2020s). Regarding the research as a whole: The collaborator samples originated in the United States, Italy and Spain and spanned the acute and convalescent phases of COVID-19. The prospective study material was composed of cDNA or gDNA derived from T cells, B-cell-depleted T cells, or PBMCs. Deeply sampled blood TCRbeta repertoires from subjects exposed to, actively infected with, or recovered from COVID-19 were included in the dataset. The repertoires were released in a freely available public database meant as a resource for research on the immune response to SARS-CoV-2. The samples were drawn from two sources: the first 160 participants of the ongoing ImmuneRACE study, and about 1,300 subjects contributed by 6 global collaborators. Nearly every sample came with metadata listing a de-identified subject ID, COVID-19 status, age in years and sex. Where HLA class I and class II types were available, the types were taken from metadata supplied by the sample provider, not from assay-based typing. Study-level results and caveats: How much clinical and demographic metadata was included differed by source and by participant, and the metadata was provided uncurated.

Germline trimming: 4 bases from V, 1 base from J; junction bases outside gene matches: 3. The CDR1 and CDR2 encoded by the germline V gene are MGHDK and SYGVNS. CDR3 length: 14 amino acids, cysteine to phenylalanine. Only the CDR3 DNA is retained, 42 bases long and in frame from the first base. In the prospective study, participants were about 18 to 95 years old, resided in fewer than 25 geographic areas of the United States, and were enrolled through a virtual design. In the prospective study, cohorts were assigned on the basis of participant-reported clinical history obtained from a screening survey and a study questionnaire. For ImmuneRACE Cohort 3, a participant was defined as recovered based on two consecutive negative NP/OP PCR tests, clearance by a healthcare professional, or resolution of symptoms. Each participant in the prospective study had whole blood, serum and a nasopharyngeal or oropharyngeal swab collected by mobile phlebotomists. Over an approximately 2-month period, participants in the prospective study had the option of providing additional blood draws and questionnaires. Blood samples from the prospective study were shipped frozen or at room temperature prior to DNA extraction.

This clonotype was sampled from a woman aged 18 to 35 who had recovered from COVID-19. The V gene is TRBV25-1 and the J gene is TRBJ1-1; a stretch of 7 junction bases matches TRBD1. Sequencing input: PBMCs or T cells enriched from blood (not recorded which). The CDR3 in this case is CASSVRQGNTEAFF. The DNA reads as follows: TGTGCCAGCAGTGTCCGACAGGGGAACACTGAAGCTTTCTTT.